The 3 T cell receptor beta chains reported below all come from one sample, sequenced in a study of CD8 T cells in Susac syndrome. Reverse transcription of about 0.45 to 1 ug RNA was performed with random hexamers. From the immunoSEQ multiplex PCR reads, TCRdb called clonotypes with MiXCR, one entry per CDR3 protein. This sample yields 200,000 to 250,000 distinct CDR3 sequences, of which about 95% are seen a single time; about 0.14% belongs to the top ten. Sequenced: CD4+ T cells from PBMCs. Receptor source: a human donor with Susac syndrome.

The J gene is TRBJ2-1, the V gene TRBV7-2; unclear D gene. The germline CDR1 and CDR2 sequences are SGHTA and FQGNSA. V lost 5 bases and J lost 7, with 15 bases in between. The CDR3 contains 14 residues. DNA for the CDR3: TGTGCCAGCAGCCCATCCTCCCCCAGGAATGAGCAGTTCTTC. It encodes CASSPSSPRNEQFF.

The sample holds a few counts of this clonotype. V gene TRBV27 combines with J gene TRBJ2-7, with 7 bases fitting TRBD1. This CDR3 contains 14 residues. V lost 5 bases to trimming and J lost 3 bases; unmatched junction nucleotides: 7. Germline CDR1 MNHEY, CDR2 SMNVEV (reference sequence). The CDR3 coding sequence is TGTGCCAGCAGTCCCCGGACAGGCAACTACGAGCAGTACTTC. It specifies CASSPRTGNYEQYF.

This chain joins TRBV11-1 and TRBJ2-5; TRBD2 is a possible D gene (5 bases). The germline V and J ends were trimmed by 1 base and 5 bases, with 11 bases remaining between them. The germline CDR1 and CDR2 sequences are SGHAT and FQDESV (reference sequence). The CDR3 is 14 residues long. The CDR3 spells CASSLGRGPETQYF. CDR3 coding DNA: TGTGCCAGCAGCTTAGGACGGGGTCCGGAGACCCAGTACTTC. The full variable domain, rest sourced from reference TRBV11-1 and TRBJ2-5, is EAEVAQSPRYKITEKSQAVAFWCDPISGHATLYWYRQILGQGPELLVQFQDESVVDDSQLPKDRFSAERLKGVDSTLKIQPAELGDSAMYLCASSLGRGPETQYFGPGTRLLVL.